This section outlines one T cell receptor (beta chain) sequence together with its context. This specimen comes from a study of blood T cell repertoires in COVID-19. Participant age was roughly 18 to 100 years, and participants resided in about two dozen US areas. Recovery meant two consecutive negative NP/OP PCR tests, professional clearance, or resolved symptoms. CDR3 size: 14 residues. Germline V gene sequence: CDR1 MNHEY, CDR2 SMNVEV (reference sequence). Trimming stripped 6 bases from V and 4 bases from J, with 15 bases between. In the authors' workflow: Cell counts per sample came from amplifying reference gene primers. Measured with immunoSEQ multiplex PCR; TCRdb has only the in-frame clones, and not every one. That table supplies the V and J calls and clone size; D and trimming were determined from the DNA. The sample includes a few hundred thousand clones, 70% to 90% of them seen just once.

The material sequenced was PBMCs or T cells enriched from blood (not recorded which). The chain employs TRBV27 and TRBJ1-2; unclear D gene. The clonotype was recovered from a man aged 25-40 years who had recovered from COVID-19. The chain's CDR3 is CASRRGSHSYGYTF. DNA for the CDR3: TGTGCCAGCAGACGAGGATCGCATAGCTATGGCTACACCTTC.